The count of the clone carrying this T cell receptor (beta chain) is one. This sample was included in a study of blood T cell repertoires in COVID-19. Some clones are missing from TCRdb's copy, which holds only in-frame ones; the method was immunoSEQ multiplex PCR. Altogether more than 85,000 clones are present, over 80% being singletons, with the ten largest covering 1.1%. The clonotype was recovered from a human donor in a cohort sampled during active COVID-19. Material for sequencing was peripheral blood.

CDR3 loop: CATSRDLNEALAKNIQYF. DNA for the CDR3: TGTGCCACCAGCAGAGATCTAAACGAGGCTCTGGCCAAAAACATTCAGTACTTC. The rearrangement links TRBV15 to TRBJ2-4, with D uncertain. The germline CDR1 and CDR2 sequences are LNHNV and YYDKDF (reference sequence). The CDR3 runs 18 residues. V shed 0 bases and J shed 1 base, with 16 bases lying between them.